The source of this TCR beta chain is a study of blood T cell repertoires in COVID-19. Study as a whole: Donors in the United States, Italy and Spain gave samples during acute or convalescent COVID-19.

The CDR3 consists of 20 residues. Between the trimmed V and J ends, which lost 2 bases and 0 bases, there was a span of 28 bases. Germline V CDR1 and CDR2: GTSNPN, SVGIG (reference sequence). Authors' processing steps: Nucleated cell counts were estimated from reference gene primer amplification. The table came from immunoSEQ multiplex PCR; TCRdb's copy has only in-frame clones and leaves some out. Clonal size and the V and J genes are those of that table, whereas D and trimming came from the DNA. Of around 130,000 clones listed, approximately 90% are singletons. The rearrangement links TRBV30 to TRBJ1-1; a weak D match, TRBD1 (6 bases). The specimen was peripheral blood. The source is a man aged 45-65 years with active or convalescent COVID-19. CDR3 protein: CAWSRARLQGTSHVNTEAFF. CDR3 bases: TGTGCCTGGAGTAGAGCCCGGCTACAGGGAACATCGCATGTGAACACTGAAGCTTTCTTT.